The 23 T cell receptor beta chains below come from one sample, sequenced in a study of T cell changes during pregnancy in multiple sclerosis. Generated by immunoSEQ multiplex PCR, the TCRdb table keeps only in-frame clones and is missing some. The sample lists more than 40,000 clones; 89% were seen once. This specimen was CD4+ T cells from peripheral blood mononuclear cells, taken in the first trimester of pregnancy. The receptors here all came from a female donor with multiple sclerosis, enrolled in a pregnancy study.

V is TRBV7-3 and J is TRBJ2-6; the match to TRBD1 covers 7 bases. The V gene end was trimmed by 6 bases and the J gene end by 1 base; junction bases not matched to a gene: 9. Germline assignment: CDR1 SGHTA and CDR2 FQGTGA. The CDR3 covers 17 residues. This chain's CDR3 is CASSARGQLSGANVLTF. The CDR3 DNA sequence: TGTGCCAGCAGTGCAAGGGGACAGTTATCTGGGGCCAACGTCCTGACTTTC.

This chain connects TRBV5-6 to TRBJ2-7, with 10 bases aligning to TRBD1. CDR3 length: 14 residues. With 5 bases clipped from V and 4 bases from J, the junction kept 6 bases outside the gene matches. From germline, CDR1 is SGHDT and CDR2 YYEEEE. For the CDR3, the DNA is TGTGCCAGCAGATCGACAGGGGGCGGTTACGAGCAGTACTTC. Its protein product is CASRSTGGGYEQYF.

The chain has TRBV5-4 and TRBJ2-4, with D possibly TRBD1 on 6 matching bases. From germline, CDR1 is SGHNT and CDR2 YYREEE (reference sequence). Trimming left V 9 bases short and J 2 bases short, with 18 bases between. The CDR3 is made up of 15 amino acids. The CDR3 sequence: CAIGEQGETKNIQYF. CDR3 nucleotide sequence: TGTGCCATAGGAGAACAGGGTGAAACCAAAAACATTCAGTACTTC.

J is TRBJ2-5 and V is TRBV27, with D possibly TRBD2 on 6 matching bases. V was trimmed by 8 bases and J by 4 bases, leaving 20 bases between them. In germline, CDR1 is MNHEY, CDR2 SMNVEV (reference sequence). The CDR3 covers 15 residues. CDR3 coding DNA: TGTGCCAGCTCCTCAAGGGACTTCGGGTCAGAGACCCAGTACTTC. It yields the protein CASSSRDFGSETQYF.

This chain uses TRBV6-1 with TRBJ1-1; D possibly corresponds to TRBD1 (5 bases). CDR3 length: 15 residues. Germline V gene sequence: CDR1 MNHNS, CDR2 SASEGT. Trimming left V 7 bases short and J 0 bases short, with 15 bases between. The CDR3 region has the DNA TGTGCCAGCACCGTGGACAAGGGCATGAACACTGAAGCTTTCTTT. It translates to CASTVDKGMNTEAFF.

This sequence joins TRBV7-6 and TRBJ1-1, with 8 bases aligning to TRBD1. After removal of 6 bases from V and 1 base from J, the junction contained 1 base not matched to a gene. The germline gives CDR1 SGHVS, CDR2 FNYEAQ. This CDR3 comprises 13 residues. CDR3 loop: CASSQGANTEAFF. The CDR3 region has the DNA TGTGCCAGCAGTCAGGGGGCGAACACTGAAGCTTTCTTT.

The chain joins TRBV5-1 to TRBJ2-1; D gene ambiguous. Trimming removed 0 bases from V and 0 bases from J, with 10 bases in between. This CDR3 comprises 16 residues. Germline V CDR1 and CDR2: SGHRS, YFSETQ. The CDR3 reads CASSLVSRVSYNEQFF. The CDR3 DNA sequence: TGCGCCAGCAGCTTGGTGTCGCGAGTCTCCTACAATGAGCAGTTCTTC. Full variable domain (remainder filled in from reference TRBV5-1 and TRBJ2-1): KAGVTQTPRYLIKTRGQQVTLSCSPISGHRSVSWYQQTPGQGLQFLFEYFSETQRNKGNFPGRFSGRQFSNSRSEMNVSTLELGDSALYLCASSLVSRVSYNEQFFGPGTRLTVL.

The chain links TRBV5-4 to TRBJ2-5; D may be TRBD2 (6 bases). Looked up from germline, CDR1 is SGHNT and CDR2 is YYREEE (reference sequence). Between the trimmed V and J ends, which lost 1 base and 3 bases, there was a span of 10 bases. The CDR3 has 14 amino acids. Here the CDR3 DNA reads TGTGCCAGCAGCTTGACTAGCCGCGAAGAGACCCAGTACTTC. As protein: CASSLTSREETQYF.

The J gene is TRBJ1-3, the V gene TRBV5-6; 8 nucleotides line up with TRBD1. Trimming took 5 bases from V and 8 from J; bases not matched to a gene: 6. The CDR3 covers 13 residues. From germline, CDR1 is SGHDT and CDR2 YYEEEE. CDR3: CASRIQGADTIYF. DNA for the CDR3: TGTGCCAGCAGGATTCAGGGGGCGGACACCATATATTTT.

Of note for this clone: Other nucleotide sequences from this sample produce the same CDR3. The chain employs TRBV7-3 and TRBJ1-1; D is undetermined. Trimming left V 5 bases short and J 1 base short, with 8 bases between. Germline assignment: CDR1 SGHTA and CDR2 FQGTGA. The CDR3 loop spans 13 amino acids. The CDR3 region has the DNA TGTGCCAGCAGCCTCACGAGGAACACTGAAGCTTTCTTT. Encoded protein: CASSLTRNTEAFF.

The gene calls are TRBV7-2 and TRBJ2-5, with 9 nucleotides matching TRBD1. Germline loops: CDR1 SGHTA, CDR2 FQGNSA. V was pared by 4 bases and J by 5 bases, with 8 bases of the junction left unmatched. The CDR3 length is 15 residues. The CDR3 spells CASSSPTGGRETQYF. The CDR3 bases are TGTGCCAGCAGCTCACCTACAGGGGGCAGGGAGACCCAGTACTTC.

This clone has more than one count but fewer than ten. The rearrangement uses TRBV5-1 and TRBJ2-1; 7 bases fit TRBD2. V dropped 5 bases and J dropped 4; count of bases not matched to a gene: 6. CDR1 is SGHRS and CDR2 is YFSETQ in the germline V gene. This CDR3 region has 14 residues. This CDR3 is CASSYSREYNEQFF. The CDR3 DNA reads as TGCGCCAGCAGTTACTCGCGGGAGTACAATGAGCAGTTCTTC.

The V call is TRBV4-2, the J call TRBJ2-3; a weak D match, TRBD2 (5 bases). V shed 0 bases and J shed 2 bases, with 18 bases lying between them. This CDR3 is 18 amino acids long. CDR1 LGHNA and CDR2 YNFKEQ come from the germline V gene. CDR3 amino acids: CASSQDGLLGVTTDTQYF. For the CDR3, the DNA is TGTGCCAGCAGCCAAGATGGTCTGTTGGGAGTCACCACAGATACGCAGTATTTT.

The rearrangement links TRBV7-3 to TRBJ2-2, with 7 positions matching TRBD1. The ends lost 2 bases at V and 7 bases at J; junction bases unmatched: 1. The CDR3 sequence is 13 residues long. Germline assignment: CDR1 SGHTA and CDR2 FQGTGA. CDR3 in DNA: TGTGCCAGCAGCTTAGCAGGGGGCGGGGAGCTGTTTTTT. Its protein product is CASSLAGGGELFF.

The chain combines TRBV27 with TRBJ1-2, with 9 bases matching TRBD1. CDR1 and CDR2 from the germline V gene are MNHEY and SMNVEV (reference sequence). Trimming cost V 4 bases and J 5 bases; bases outside gene matches: 5. The CDR3 runs 14 residues. CDR3 region: CASSWGQGTYGYTF. The CDR3 coding sequence is TGTGCCAGCAGTTGGGGACAGGGAACTTATGGCTACACCTTC.

The chain carries TRBV19 and TRBJ2-6, with a possible D match to TRBD1 (5 bases). The V and J ends lost 7 bases and 0 bases respectively, with 16 bases between them. Germline V gene sequence: CDR1 LNHDA, CDR2 SQIVND (reference sequence). The CDR3 contains 17 residues. CDR3 DNA: TGTGCCAGTAAAGACAGCCCACCAAGCTCTGGGGCCAACGTCCTGACTTTC. Translating gives CASKDSPPSSGANVLTF.

The V gene is TRBV2, the J gene TRBJ1-1; 8 bases agree with TRBD1. V trimming: 7 bases; J trimming: 7 bases; junction bases outside the gene matches: 14. In germline, CDR1 is SNHLY, CDR2 FYNNEI. The length of the CDR3 is 15 residues. Here the CDR3 DNA reads TGTGCCAGCACCCTAGGTGGGACCGGGACAGGTGAAGCTTTCTTT. Protein product: CASTLGGTGTGEAFF. Complete variable domain (other parts from reference TRBV2 and TRBJ1-1): EPEVTQTPSHQVTQMGQEVILRCVPISNHLYFYWYRQILGQKVEFLVSFYNNEISEKSEIFDDQFSVERPDGSNFTLKIRSTKLEDSAMYFCASTLGGTGTGEAFFGQGTRLTVV.

The rearrangement links TRBV5-5 to TRBJ2-7, with 8 positions matching TRBD2. The CDR3 is 15 amino acids. Germline V gene sequence: CDR1 SGHKS, CDR2 YYEKEE (reference sequence). V dropped 4 bases and J dropped 2; count of bases not matched to a gene: 8. CDR3 sequence: CASSIGLAIAYEQYF. The CDR3 DNA sequence: TGTGCCAGCAGCATCGGACTAGCAATTGCCTACGAGCAGTACTTC.

The chain couples TRBV19 to TRBJ1-1, with 10 bases that match TRBD1. This CDR3 spans 15 amino acids. CDR1 is LNHDA, CDR2 SQIVND, per germline (reference sequence). Trimming removed 6 bases from V and 6 bases from J; junction bases left unmatched: 10. The CDR3 nucleotides read TGTGCCAGTAGACGGGACAGGGGACTAGGGGCTGAAGCTTTCTTT. This encodes CASRRDRGLGAEAFF.

This chain uses TRBV7-6 with TRBJ1-1; 7 nucleotides align to TRBD1. The germline V gene encodes CDR1 SGHVS and CDR2 FNYEAQ. The junction had 7 bases not matched to a gene; V was cut back by 5 bases and J by 1 base. This CDR3 region has 15 residues. DNA for the CDR3: TGTGCCAGCAGCCTAAACAGGGGCTCGAACACTGAAGCTTTCTTT. Protein: CASSLNRGSNTEAFF.

V and J are TRBV5-4 and TRBJ1-2; TRBD1 matches at 10 bases. The germline V gene has CDR1 SGHNT and CDR2 YYREEE (reference sequence). This CDR3 is built from 14 residues. Trimming at V came to 0 bases and at J to 8 bases, leaving 4 bases not matched to a gene. The CDR3 spells CASSLAGTGVGYTF. The CDR3 DNA sequence: TGTGCCAGCAGCTTGGCCGGGACAGGGGTGGGCTACACCTTC.

The chain uses TRBV11-2 and TRBJ2-3; D perhaps matches TRBD2 (5 bases). There are 15 residues in the CDR3. CDR1 and CDR2 from the germline V gene are SGHAT and FQNNGV. V was pared by 8 bases and J by 0 bases, with 15 bases between. The chain's CDR3 is CASREKRLSTDTQYF. In nucleotides, the CDR3 is TGTGCCAGCCGAGAGAAGCGGCTTAGCACAGATACGCAGTATTTT.

The CDR3 region is CARKALAGDANEQFF. Written as DNA, the CDR3 is TGTGCCAGGAAAGCCCTAGCGGGAGATGCCAATGAGCAGTTCTTC. The J gene is TRBJ2-1, the V gene TRBV19, with 10 bases fitting TRBD2. In germline, CDR1 is LNHDA, CDR2 SQIVND (reference sequence). Trimming cost V 9 bases and J 6 bases; bases outside gene matches: 11. The CDR3 length is 15 residues.